The 18 T cell receptor beta chains in this list originate from one sample, sequenced in a study of T cells after yellow fever vaccination. TCRdb re-analysed the 5' RACE reads in MiXCR, keeping a single row per CDR3 protein. The table records 200,000 to 300,000 distinct CDR3 sequences, 6% to 7.5% of them present only once. Source: CD4+ T cells sorted from PBMCs, taken 15 days after the yellow fever booster vaccination. The receptors shown here come from a man aged 25 to 40 who received the YFV17D yellow fever vaccine.

This rearrangement joins TRBV4-3 to TRBJ1-3; D is undetermined. Deletions cut 4 bases from V and 7 bases from J, with 20 bases between. Germline assignment: CDR1 LGHNA and CDR2 YSLEER. This CDR3 spans 16 amino acids. The CDR3 nucleotides are TGCGCCAGCAGCCCAGAGCTATCCCGTGTATTCAACACCATATATTTT. Its protein is CASSPELSRVFNTIYF.

The chain carries TRBV20-1 and TRBJ1-2, with D possibly TRBD1 on 5 matching bases. Germline CDR1 is DFQATT and CDR2 is SNEGSKA (reference sequence). V lost 0 bases to trimming and J lost 1 base, with 12 bases between them. This CDR3 contains 15 residues. The CDR3 sequence is CSARDGASYNYGYTF. CDR3 coding DNA: TGCAGTGCTAGAGATGGGGCCAGCTATAACTATGGCTACACCTTC.

The sample holds many counts of this clonotype. The J gene is TRBJ2-1, the V gene TRBV7-9; the D gene is possibly TRBD2 (7 bases). Germline CDR1 reads SEHNR; CDR2 reads FQNEAQ (reference sequence). The CDR3 runs 14 residues. With 9 bases removed from V and 6 bases from J, the gap between germline ends came to 18 bases. The CDR3, as DNA: TGTGCCAGTCAGGGGCTAGCGGAGCCCAATGAGCAGTTCTTC. Translating it yields CASQGLAEPNEQFF.

As to this clonotype: At one of its ends the junction is not consistent with the germline gene, which may arise from a read error. The rearrangement links TRBV7-7 to TRBJ2-3; D is possibly TRBD2 (6 bases). Germline lookup yields CDR1 SSHAT and CDR2 FNYEAQ (reference sequence). CDR3 length equals 15 residues. This CDR3 is CASSVGTGITDTQYF. In DNA, the CDR3 is TGTGCTAGCAGCGTCGGGACTGGGATCACAGATACGCAGTATTTT.

V is TRBV12-3 or TRBV12-4 and J is TRBJ1-5; TRBD1 might be the D (5 bases). V was shortened by 3 bases and J by 4 bases, with 10 bases between the two germline ends. The CDR3 extends over 14 amino acids. In DNA form, the CDR3 reads TGTGCCAGCAGTTTGATTTCAGGGAATCAGCCCCAGCATTTT. This sequence encodes CASSLISGNQPQHF.

This clonotype was counted a few times. The J gene is TRBJ2-5, the V gene TRBV15; no definite D call. CDR3 length: 13 residues. Trimming took 0 bases from V and 7 from J, leaving 9 bases between them. CDR1 and CDR2 from the germline V gene are LNHNV and YYDKDF (reference sequence). The CDR3 loop reads CATSRDSERTQYF. The CDR3 DNA is TGTGCCACCAGCAGAGATTCGGAACGGACCCAGTACTTC.

Remarks on this clonotype: One base away lies a much larger clone, so this may be a sequencing read error. The rearrangement uses TRBV7-2 and TRBJ2-7; maybe TRBD2 (6 bases). This CDR3 region has 14 residues. Between the trimmed V and J ends, which lost 1 base and 8 bases, there was a span of 15 bases. From germline, CDR1 is SGHTA and CDR2 FQGNSA. The CDR3 bases are TGTGCCAGCAGCTTAGATTACGGGAGCAACAAGCAGTACTTC. It codes for CASSLDYGSNKQYF.

At least ten counts were recorded for this clonotype. The gene calls are TRBV12-3 or TRBV12-4 and TRBJ2-1; no clear D gene. Trimming removed 7 bases from V and 2 bases from J, with 9 bases in between. The CDR3 contains 13 residues. CDR3 loop: CASTPDPYNEQFF. CDR3 DNA: TGTGCCAGCACCCCAGACCCCTACAATGAGCAGTTCTTC.

The J gene is TRBJ2-1, the V gene TRBV20-1; possibly TRBD1 or TRBD2 for D (7 bases each). V shed 6 bases and J shed 9 bases, with 15 bases lying between them. The CDR3 length is 12 residues. Per the germline V gene, CDR1 is DFQATT and CDR2 is SNEGSKA (reference sequence). The CDR3 DNA reads TGCAGTGCGCCGGGCAGGGGGGGTGAGCAGTTCTTC. Its protein is CSAPGRGGEQFF.

The J gene is TRBJ1-1, the V gene TRBV6-1; TRBD1 is a possible D gene (6 bases). V lost 6 bases, J lost 0 bases, and 11 bases lay in between. Germline loops: CDR1 MNHNS, CDR2 SASEGT. This CDR3 spans 14 amino acids. The CDR3 coding sequence is TGTGCCAGCAGCACCGGACAGATGAACACTGAAGCTTTCTTT. Protein product: CASSTGQMNTEAFF.

This clonotype was recorded many times. The V and J genes are TRBV5-1 and TRBJ2-3, with 14 bases fitting TRBD2. V trimming: 4 bases; J trimming: 6 bases; junction bases outside the gene matches: 4. The CDR3 totals 15 residues. The V gene's germline CDR1 is SGHRS and CDR2 YFSETQ. The CDR3: CASSPGLAGVDTQYF. The CDR3 region has the DNA TGCGCCAGCAGCCCGGGACTAGCGGGAGTTGATACGCAGTATTTT.

The sample holds many counts of this clonotype. This chain's CDR3 is CASSALVAGAAGEQFF. The CDR3 DNA reads as TGTGCCAGCAGTGCCCTCGTAGCGGGAGCCGCTGGTGAGCAGTTCTTC. V is TRBV27 and J is TRBJ2-1; 9 nucleotides align to TRBD2. V shed 5 bases and J 9 bases; nucleotides not matched to a gene: 14. Germline loops: CDR1 MNHEY, CDR2 SMNVEV (reference sequence). The CDR3 consists of 16 residues.

Many counts were recorded for this clonotype. This chain links TRBV18 with TRBJ2-1; maybe TRBD2 (6 bases). From germline, CDR1 is KGHSH and CDR2 LQKENI. The V end lost 6 bases, the J end lost 4 bases, and 16 bases lay between the germline ends. This CDR3 has 15 amino acids. CDR3 nucleotide sequence: TGTGCCAGCTCGGAGGGCCTCGCGGAGTACAATGAGCAGTTCTTC. Translated, it gives CASSEGLAEYNEQFF.

In its sample, this clonotype was seen a few times. The V and J genes are TRBV12-3 or TRBV12-4 and TRBJ2-4; 7 bases fit TRBD2. The ends lost 7 bases at V and 4 bases at J; junction bases unmatched: 10. The CDR3 is made up of 15 amino acids. CDR3 region: CASTSTSGNKNIQYF. The DNA of the CDR3 is TGTGCCAGCACGAGTACAAGCGGGAATAAAAACATTCAGTACTTC.

This chain links TRBV11-2 with TRBJ2-5; TRBD1 matches 9 bases. With V trimmed by 5 bases and J by 4 bases, 5 bases remained unmatched. The germline V gene encodes CDR1 SGHAT and CDR2 FQNNGV. The CDR3 is 14 amino acids. CDR3 protein: CASSPQTGGETQYF. For the CDR3, the DNA is TGTGCCAGCAGCCCCCAGACAGGGGGAGAGACCCAGTACTTC.

The rearrangement uses TRBV20-1 and TRBJ2-7, with TRBD2 identical over 12 bases. Germline V gene lookup returns CDR1 DFQATT and CDR2 SNEGSKA (reference sequence). V lost 2 bases to trimming and J lost 4 bases; unmatched junction nucleotides: 9. The CDR3 runs to 16 residues. The CDR3 coding sequence is TGCAGTGCTAGACCGACTAGCGGGAGTACCAGATACGAGCAGTACTTC. This codes for CSARPTSGSTRYEQYF.

This clonotype has just a few counts. This rearrangement joins TRBV5-1 to TRBJ2-5; 7 bases match TRBD1. With 4 bases clipped from V and 5 bases from J, the junction kept 5 bases outside the gene matches. CDR1 SGHRS and CDR2 YFSETQ come from the germline V gene. CDR3 size: 13 residues. CDR3 DNA: TGCGCCAGCAGCATTGGGACAGCGGAGACCCAGTACTTC. Its protein is CASSIGTAETQYF.

Many counts were recorded for this clonotype. The chain is built from TRBV7-2 and TRBJ1-4; TRBD1 aligns across 9 bases. Germline loops: CDR1 SGHTA, CDR2 FQGNSA. This CDR3 contains 14 residues. V was clipped by 5 bases and J by 5 bases; unmatched bases: 3. CDR3: CASSPGTGNEKLFF. DNA for the CDR3: TGTGCCAGCAGCCCCGGGACAGGGAATGAAAAACTGTTTTTT. The full variable domain, its missing parts supplied by reference TRBV7-2 and TRBJ1-4, is GAGVSQSPSNKVTEKGKDVELRCDPISGHTALYWYRQSLGQGLEFLIYFQGNSAPDKSGLPSDRFSAERTGGSVSTLTIQRTQQEDSAVYLCASSPGTGNEKLFFGSGTQLSVL.